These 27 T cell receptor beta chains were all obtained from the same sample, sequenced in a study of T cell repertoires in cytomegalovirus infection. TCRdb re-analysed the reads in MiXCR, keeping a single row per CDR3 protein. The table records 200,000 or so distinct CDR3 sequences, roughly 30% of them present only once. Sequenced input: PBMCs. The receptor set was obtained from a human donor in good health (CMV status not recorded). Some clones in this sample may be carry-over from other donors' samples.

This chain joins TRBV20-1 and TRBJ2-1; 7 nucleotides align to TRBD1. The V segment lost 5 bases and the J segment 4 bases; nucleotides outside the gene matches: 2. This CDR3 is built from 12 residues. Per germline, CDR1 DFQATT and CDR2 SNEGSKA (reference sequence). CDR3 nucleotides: TGCAGTGCTGGGGGACAGTACAATGAGCAGTTCTTC. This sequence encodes CSAGGQYNEQFF.

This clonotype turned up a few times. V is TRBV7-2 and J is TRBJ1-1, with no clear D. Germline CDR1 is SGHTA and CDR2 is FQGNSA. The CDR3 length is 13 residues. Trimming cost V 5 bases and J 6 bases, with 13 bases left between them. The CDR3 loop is CASSVDPRAEAFF. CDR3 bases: TGTGCCAGCAGCGTGGACCCGCGGGCTGAAGCTTTCTTT.

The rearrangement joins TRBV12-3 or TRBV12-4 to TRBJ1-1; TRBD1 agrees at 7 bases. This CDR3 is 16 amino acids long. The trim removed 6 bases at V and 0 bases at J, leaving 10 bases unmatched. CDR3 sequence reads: CASSGRTTGMNTEAFF. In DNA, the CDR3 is TGTGCCAGCAGCGGACGAACGACAGGGATGAACACTGAAGCTTTCTTT.

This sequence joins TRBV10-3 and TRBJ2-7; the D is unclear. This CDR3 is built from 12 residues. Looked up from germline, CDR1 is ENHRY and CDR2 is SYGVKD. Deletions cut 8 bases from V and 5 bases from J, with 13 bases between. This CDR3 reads CAIRGPRDEQYF. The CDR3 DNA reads TGTGCCATCCGAGGACCCCGAGACGAGCAGTACTTC.

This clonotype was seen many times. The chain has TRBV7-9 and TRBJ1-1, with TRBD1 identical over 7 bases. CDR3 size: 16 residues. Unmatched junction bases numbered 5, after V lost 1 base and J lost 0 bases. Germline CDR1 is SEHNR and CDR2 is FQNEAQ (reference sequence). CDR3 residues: CASSLVLGQLNTEAFF. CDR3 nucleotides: TGTGCCAGCAGCTTAGTCTTGGGACAGCTGAACACTGAAGCTTTCTTT.

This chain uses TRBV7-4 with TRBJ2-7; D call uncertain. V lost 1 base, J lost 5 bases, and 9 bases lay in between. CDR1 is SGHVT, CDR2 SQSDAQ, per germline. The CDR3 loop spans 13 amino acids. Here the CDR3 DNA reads TGTGCCAGCAGCTTAGACTCTGGGAACGAGCAGTACTTC. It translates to CASSLDSGNEQYF.

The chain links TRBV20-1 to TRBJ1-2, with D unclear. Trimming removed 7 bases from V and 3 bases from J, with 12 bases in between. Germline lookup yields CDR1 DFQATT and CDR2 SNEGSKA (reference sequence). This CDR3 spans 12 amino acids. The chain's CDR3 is CSGDEADYGYTF. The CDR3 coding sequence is TGCAGTGGCGACGAGGCGGACTATGGCTACACCTTC.

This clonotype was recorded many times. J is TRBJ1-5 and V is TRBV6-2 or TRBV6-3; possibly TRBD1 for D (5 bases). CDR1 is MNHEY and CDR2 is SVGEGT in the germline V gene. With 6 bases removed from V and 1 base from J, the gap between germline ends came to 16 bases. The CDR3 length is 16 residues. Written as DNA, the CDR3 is TGTGCCAGCAGCACAACGACCGGGGGGAGCAATCAGCCCCAGCATTTT. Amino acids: CASSTTTGGSNQPQHF.

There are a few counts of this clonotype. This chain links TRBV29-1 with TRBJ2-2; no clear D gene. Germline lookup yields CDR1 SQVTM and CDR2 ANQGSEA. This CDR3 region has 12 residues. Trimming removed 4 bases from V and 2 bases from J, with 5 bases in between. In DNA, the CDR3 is TGCAGCGTTGCCCGCAACACCGGGGAGCTGTTTTTT. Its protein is CSVARNTGELFF.

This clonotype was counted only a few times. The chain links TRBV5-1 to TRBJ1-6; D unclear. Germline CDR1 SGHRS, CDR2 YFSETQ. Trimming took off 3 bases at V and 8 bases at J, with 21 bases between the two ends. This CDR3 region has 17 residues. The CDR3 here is CASSSTLGPGAYSPLHF. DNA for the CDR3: TGCGCCAGCAGCTCAACCCTCGGTCCAGGAGCATATTCACCCCTCCACTTT.

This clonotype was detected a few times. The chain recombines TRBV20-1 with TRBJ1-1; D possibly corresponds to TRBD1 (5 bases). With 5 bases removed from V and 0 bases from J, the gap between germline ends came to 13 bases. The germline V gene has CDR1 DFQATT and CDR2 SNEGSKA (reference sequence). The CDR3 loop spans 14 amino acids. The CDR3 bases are TGCAGTGCTCTCAGGGTTTACATGAACACTGAAGCTTTCTTT. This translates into CSALRVYMNTEAFF.

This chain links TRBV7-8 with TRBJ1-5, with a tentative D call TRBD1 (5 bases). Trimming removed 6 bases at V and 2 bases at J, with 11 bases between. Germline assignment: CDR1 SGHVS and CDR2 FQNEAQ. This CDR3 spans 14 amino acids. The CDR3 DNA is TGTGCCAGCAGACGGGGGAGGGGCAATCAGCCCCAGCATTTT. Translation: CASRRGRGNQPQHF.

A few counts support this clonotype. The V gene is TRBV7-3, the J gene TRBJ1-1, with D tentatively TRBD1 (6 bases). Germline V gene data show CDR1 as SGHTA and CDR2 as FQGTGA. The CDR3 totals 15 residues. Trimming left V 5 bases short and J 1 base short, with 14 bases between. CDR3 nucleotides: TGTGCCAGCAGCGCCCGACAGGCTACGAACACTGAAGCTTTCTTT. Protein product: CASSARQATNTEAFF.

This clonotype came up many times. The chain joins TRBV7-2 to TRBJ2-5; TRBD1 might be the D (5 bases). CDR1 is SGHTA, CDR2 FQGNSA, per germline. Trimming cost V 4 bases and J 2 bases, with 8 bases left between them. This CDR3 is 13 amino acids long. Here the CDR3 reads CASSYQGQETQYF. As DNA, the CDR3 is TGTGCCAGCAGCTACCAGGGACAAGAGACCCAGTACTTC.

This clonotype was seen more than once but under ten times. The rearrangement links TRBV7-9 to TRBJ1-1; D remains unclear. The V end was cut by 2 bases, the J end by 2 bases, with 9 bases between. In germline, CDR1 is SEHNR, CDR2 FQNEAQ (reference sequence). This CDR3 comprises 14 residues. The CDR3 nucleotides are TGTGCCAGCAGCTTAACTTCGGGAAACACTGAAGCTTTCTTT. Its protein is CASSLTSGNTEAFF.

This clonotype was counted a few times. The chain's CDR3 is CASSFGQPQHF. Here the CDR3 DNA reads TGTGCCAGCAGTTTTGGCCAGCCCCAGCATTTT. The chain couples TRBV12-3 or TRBV12-4 to TRBJ1-5, with D unresolved. V shed 3 bases and J shed 7 bases, with 4 bases lying between them. The CDR3 extends over 11 amino acids.

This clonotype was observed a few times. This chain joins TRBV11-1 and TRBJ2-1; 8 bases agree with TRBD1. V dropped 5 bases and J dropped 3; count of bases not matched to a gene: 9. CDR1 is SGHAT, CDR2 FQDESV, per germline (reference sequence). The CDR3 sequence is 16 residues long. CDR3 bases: TGTGCCAGCAGCCGTCGACAGGGGCAGTACTACAATGAGCAGTTCTTC. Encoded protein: CASSRRQGQYYNEQFF. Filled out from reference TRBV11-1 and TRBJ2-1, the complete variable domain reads EAEVAQSPRYKITEKSQAVAFWCDPISGHATLYWYRQILGQGPELLVQFQDESVVDDSQLPKDRFSAERLKGVDSTLKIQPAELGDSAMYLCASSRRQGQYYNEQFFGPGTRLTVL.

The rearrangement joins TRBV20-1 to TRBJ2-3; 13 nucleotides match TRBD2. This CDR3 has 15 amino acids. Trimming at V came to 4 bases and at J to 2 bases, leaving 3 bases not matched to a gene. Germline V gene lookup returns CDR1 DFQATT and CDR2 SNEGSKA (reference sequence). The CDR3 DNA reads TGCAGTGCTATGGGACTAGCGGGGACCACAGATACGCAGTATTTT. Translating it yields CSAMGLAGTTDTQYF.

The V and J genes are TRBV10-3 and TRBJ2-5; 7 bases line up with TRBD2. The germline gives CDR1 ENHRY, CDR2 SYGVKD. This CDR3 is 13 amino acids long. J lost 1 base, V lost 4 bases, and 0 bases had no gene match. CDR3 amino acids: CAISGGGQETQYF. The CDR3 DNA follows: TGTGCCATCAGTGGGGGGGGCCAAGAGACCCAGTACTTC.

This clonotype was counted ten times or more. The CDR3: CASNQRGSANTGELFF. Here the CDR3 DNA reads TGTGCCAGCAACCAACGGGGCAGCGCGAACACCGGGGAGCTGTTTTTT. The V gene is TRBV7-2, the J gene TRBJ2-2, with D tentatively TRBD1 or TRBD2 (5 bases each). This CDR3 has 16 residues. Trimming left V 7 bases short and J 0 bases short, with 15 bases between. CDR1 and CDR2 from the germline V gene are SGHTA and FQGNSA.

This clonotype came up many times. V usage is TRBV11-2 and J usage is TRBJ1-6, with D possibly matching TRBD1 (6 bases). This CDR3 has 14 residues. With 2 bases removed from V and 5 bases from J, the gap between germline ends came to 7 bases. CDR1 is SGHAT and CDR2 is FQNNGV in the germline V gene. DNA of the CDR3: TGTGCCAGCAGCTTAAGGGGGAATAATTCACCCCTCCACTTT. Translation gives CASSLRGNNSPLHF. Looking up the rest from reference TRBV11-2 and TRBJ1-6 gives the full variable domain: EAGVAQSPRYKIIEKRQSVAFWCNPISGHATLYWYQQILGQGPKLLIQFQNNGVVDDSQLPKDRFSAERLKGVDSTLKIQPAKLEDSAVYLCASSLRGNNSPLHFGNGTRLTVT.

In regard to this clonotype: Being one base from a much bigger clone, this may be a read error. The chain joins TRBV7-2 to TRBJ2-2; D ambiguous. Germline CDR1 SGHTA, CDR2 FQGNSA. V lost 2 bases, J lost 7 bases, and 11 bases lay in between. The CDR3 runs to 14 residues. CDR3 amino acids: CASSLNLSIGELFF. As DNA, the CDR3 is TGTGCCAGCAGCTTAAACCTCAGTATCGGGGAGCTGTTTTTT. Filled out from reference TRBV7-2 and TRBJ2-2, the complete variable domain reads GAGVSQSPSNKVTEKGKDVELRCDPISGHTALYWYRQSLGQGLEFLIYFQGNSAPDKSGLPSDRFSAERTGGSVSTLTIQRTQQEDSAVYLCASSLNLSIGELFFGEGSRLTVL.

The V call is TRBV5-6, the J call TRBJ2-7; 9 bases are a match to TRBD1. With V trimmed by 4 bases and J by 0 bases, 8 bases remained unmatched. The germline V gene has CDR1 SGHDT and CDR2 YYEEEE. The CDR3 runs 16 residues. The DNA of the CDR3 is TGTGCCAGCAGCCGACGGGACAGGGAGAGCTCCTACGAGCAGTACTTC. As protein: CASSRRDRESSYEQYF.

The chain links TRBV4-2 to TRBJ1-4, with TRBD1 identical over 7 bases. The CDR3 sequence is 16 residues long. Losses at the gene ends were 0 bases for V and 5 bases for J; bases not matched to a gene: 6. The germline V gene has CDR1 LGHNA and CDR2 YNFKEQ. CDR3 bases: TGTGCCAGCAGCCAAGATTCAGGGGGGGAAAATGAAAAACTGTTTTTT. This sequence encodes CASSQDSGGENEKLFF.

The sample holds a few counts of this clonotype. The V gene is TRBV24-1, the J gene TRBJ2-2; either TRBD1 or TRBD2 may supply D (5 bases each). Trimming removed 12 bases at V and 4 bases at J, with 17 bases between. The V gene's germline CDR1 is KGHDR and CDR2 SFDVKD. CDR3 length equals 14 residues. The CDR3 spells CAVRGKGPTGELFF. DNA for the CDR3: TGTGCCGTAAGGGGAAAGGGACCCACCGGGGAGCTGTTTTTT.

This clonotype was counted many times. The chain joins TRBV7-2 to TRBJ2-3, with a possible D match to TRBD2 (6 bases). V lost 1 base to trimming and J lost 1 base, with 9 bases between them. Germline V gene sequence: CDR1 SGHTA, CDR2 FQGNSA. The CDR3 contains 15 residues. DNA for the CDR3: TGTGCCAGCAGCTTAGGGGGGGTGGGCACAGATACGCAGTATTTT. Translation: CASSLGGVGTDTQYF.

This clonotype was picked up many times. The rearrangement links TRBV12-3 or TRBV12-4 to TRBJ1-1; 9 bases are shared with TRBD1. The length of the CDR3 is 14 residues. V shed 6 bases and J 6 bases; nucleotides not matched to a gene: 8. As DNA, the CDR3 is TGTGCCAGCAGGGGACAGGGATCAGGCGCTGAAGCTTTCTTT. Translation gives CASRGQGSGAEAFF.